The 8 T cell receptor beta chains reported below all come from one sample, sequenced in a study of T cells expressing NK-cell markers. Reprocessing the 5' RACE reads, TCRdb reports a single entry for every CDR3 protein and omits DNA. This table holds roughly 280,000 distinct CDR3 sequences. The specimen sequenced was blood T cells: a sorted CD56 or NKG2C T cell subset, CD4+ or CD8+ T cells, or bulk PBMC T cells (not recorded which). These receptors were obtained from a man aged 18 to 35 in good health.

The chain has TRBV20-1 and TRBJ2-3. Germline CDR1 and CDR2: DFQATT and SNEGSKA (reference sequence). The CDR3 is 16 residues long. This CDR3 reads CSASALQVTSTDTQYF.

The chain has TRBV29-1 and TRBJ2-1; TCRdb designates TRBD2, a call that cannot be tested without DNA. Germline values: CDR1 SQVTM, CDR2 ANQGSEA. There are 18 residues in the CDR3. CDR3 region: CSVAGTSGLSSSYNEQFF.

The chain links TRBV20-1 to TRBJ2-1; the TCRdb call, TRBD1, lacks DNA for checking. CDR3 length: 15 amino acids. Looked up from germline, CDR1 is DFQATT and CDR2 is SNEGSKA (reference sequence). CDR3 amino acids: CSAPATGPWGNEQFF.

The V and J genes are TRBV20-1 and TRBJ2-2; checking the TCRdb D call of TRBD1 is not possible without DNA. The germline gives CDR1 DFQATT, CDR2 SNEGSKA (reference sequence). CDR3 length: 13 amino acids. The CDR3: CSASGTGTGELFF.

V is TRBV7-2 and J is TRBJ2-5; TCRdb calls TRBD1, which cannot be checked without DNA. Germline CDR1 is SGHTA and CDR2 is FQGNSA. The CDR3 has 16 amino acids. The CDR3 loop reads CASSSRGWGQGETQYF.

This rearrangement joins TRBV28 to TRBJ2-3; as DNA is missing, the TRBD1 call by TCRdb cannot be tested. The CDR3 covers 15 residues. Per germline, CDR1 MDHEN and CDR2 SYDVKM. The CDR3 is CASSRGTGKSDTQYF.

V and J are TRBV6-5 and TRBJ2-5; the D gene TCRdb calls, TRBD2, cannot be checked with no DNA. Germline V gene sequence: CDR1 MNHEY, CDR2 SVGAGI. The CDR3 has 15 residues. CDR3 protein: CASSYSAVTVETQYF.

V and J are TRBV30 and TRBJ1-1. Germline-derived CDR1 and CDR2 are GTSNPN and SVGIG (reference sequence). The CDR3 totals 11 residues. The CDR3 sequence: CAWSAGSEAFF.